Listed here are 22 T cell receptor beta chains from one sample, sequenced in a study of blood T cell repertoires in COVID-19. Profiling relied on immunoSEQ multiplex PCR, and the TCRdb table lists in-frame clones only, not all of them. The repertoire includes 250,000 to 300,000 clones, more than 85% of them detected once, and approximately 2% sits in the top ten. The sample was peripheral blood. The receptors were gathered from a woman younger than 45 with COVID-19, enrolled during active disease.

The J gene is TRBJ1-5, the V gene TRBV3-1 (or the pseudogene TRBV3-2); no firm D call. In germline, CDR1 is LGHDT, CDR2 YNNKEL (reference sequence). CDR3 size: 14 residues. V was cut by 0 bases and J by 7 bases, with 10 bases left in between. CDR3 amino acids: CASSQDRFGQPQHF. In DNA, the CDR3 is TGTGCCAGCAGCCAAGACAGATTCGGGCAGCCCCAGCATTTT.

V usage is TRBV19 and J usage is TRBJ1-4, with D uncertain. The CDR3 length is 17 residues. Germline CDR1 and CDR2: LNHDA and SQIVND (reference sequence). Trimming cost V 6 bases and J 0 bases, with 17 bases left between them. CDR3 sequence (DNA): TGTGCCAGTAGGTCCCAGGTTGATCTTGCAACTAATGAAAAACTGTTTTTT. This sequence encodes CASRSQVDLATNEKLFF.

The chain uses TRBV19 and TRBJ1-5; D is possibly TRBD1 (5 bases). Germline V CDR1 and CDR2: LNHDA, SQIVND (reference sequence). Trimming left V 4 bases short and J 6 bases short, with 16 bases between. The CDR3 is made up of 15 amino acids. CDR3 protein: CASSNRGPGGQPQHF. CDR3 nucleotide sequence: TGTGCCAGTAGTAATCGAGGGCCCGGGGGTCAGCCCCAGCATTTT.

The chain employs TRBV29-1 and TRBJ2-1; D not certain. The germline CDR1 and CDR2 sequences are SQVTM and ANQGSEA. There are 15 residues in the CDR3. V shed 0 bases and J shed 2 bases, with 11 bases lying between them. The CDR3 coding sequence is TGCAGCGTTGAAGAGTTCGGGTCTACCTACAATGAGCAGTTCTTC. Translating it yields CSVEEFGSTYNEQFF.

V usage is TRBV5-1 and J usage is TRBJ2-1; 8 bases are shared with TRBD2. The germline CDR1 and CDR2 sequences are SGHRS and YFSETQ. The CDR3 is made up of 15 amino acids. V shed 4 bases, J shed 4 bases, and the junction held 7 bases outside the gene matches. In DNA, the CDR3 is TGCGCCAGCAGCCAATTCAGCGGGAGTTACAATGAGCAGTTCTTC. Protein product: CASSQFSGSYNEQFF.

This sequence joins TRBV9 and TRBJ1-4; 11 nucleotides line up with TRBD1. V lost 3 bases, J lost 0 bases, and 1 base stayed unmatched. Germline lookup yields CDR1 SGDLS and CDR2 YYNGEE. The CDR3 totals 16 residues. The CDR3 loop reads CASSGGQGATNEKLFF. For the CDR3, the DNA is TGTGCCAGCAGCGGGGGACAGGGGGCAACTAATGAAAAACTGTTTTTT.

This chain connects TRBV7-8 to TRBJ2-1; 8 nucleotides agree with TRBD2. Looked up from germline, CDR1 is SGHVS and CDR2 is FQNEAQ. With V trimmed by 1 base and J by 2 bases, 4 bases remained unmatched. The CDR3 spans 16 residues. The DNA of the CDR3 is TGTGCCAGCAGCTTAGATCCAGCGGGAGCCTACAATGAGCAGTTCTTC. Translation gives CASSLDPAGAYNEQFF. The entire variable domain, with the rest obtained from reference TRBV7-8 and TRBJ2-1, is as follows: GAGVSQSPRYKVAKRGQDVALRCDPISGHVSLFWYQQALGQGPEFLTYFQNEAQLDKSGLPSDRFFAERPEGSVSTLKIQRTQQEDSAVYLCASSLDPAGAYNEQFFGPGTRLTVL.

The chain links TRBV5-1 to TRBJ2-7, with 8 bases that match TRBD1. Unmatched junction bases numbered 10, after V lost 2 bases and J lost 6 bases. In germline, CDR1 is SGHRS, CDR2 YFSETQ. The CDR3 loop spans 15 amino acids. The CDR3 spells CASSFGGQGTGEQYF. The CDR3 coding sequence is TGCGCCAGCAGCTTTGGTGGACAGGGTACGGGCGAGCAGTACTTC.

V and J are TRBV7-2 and TRBJ2-2, with D perhaps TRBD2 (5 bases). The V end lost 6 bases, the J end lost 2 bases, and 16 bases lay between the germline ends. The CDR3 spans 16 residues. Germline V gene sequence: CDR1 SGHTA, CDR2 FQGNSA. The chain's CDR3 is CASSRTSGANTGELFF. CDR3 in DNA: TGTGCCAGCAGTCGGACCAGCGGAGCTAACACCGGGGAGCTGTTTTTT.

J is TRBJ1-3 and V is TRBV28; possible D gene TRBD1, 6 bases. Looked up from germline, CDR1 is MDHEN and CDR2 is SYDVKM. The CDR3 covers 16 residues. Trimming cost V 4 bases and J 2 bases, with 15 bases left between them. CDR3 sequence reads: CASSSGGQLTGNTIYF. The CDR3 DNA reads TGTGCCAGCAGTTCCGGGGGGCAGCTAACTGGAAACACCATATATTTT.

The V and J genes are TRBV6-4 and TRBJ2-2, with D possibly being TRBD2 (6 bases). The CDR3 totals 16 residues. Trimming stripped 0 bases from V and 2 bases from J, with 10 bases between. CDR1 and CDR2 (germline): MRHNA, SNTAGT. The CDR3 coding sequence is TGTGCCAGCAGTGACTCGTCGGCGGGAAACACCGGGGAGCTGTTTTTT. Translating gives CASSDSSAGNTGELFF.

The J gene is TRBJ2-1, the V gene TRBV27; 8 nucleotides line up with TRBD2. The CDR3 contains 16 residues. V was pared by 4 bases and J by 6 bases, with 11 bases of the junction left unmatched. Germline assignment: CDR1 MNHEY and CDR2 SMNVEV (reference sequence). This CDR3 is CASSSVAGFRLNEQFF. CDR3 sequence (DNA): TGTGCCAGCAGTTCTGTAGCGGGATTTAGGCTCAATGAGCAGTTCTTC.

The chain uses TRBV7-9 and TRBJ2-6; D is ambiguous. Per germline, CDR1 SEHNR and CDR2 FQNEAQ (reference sequence). Trimming took off 2 bases at V and 4 bases at J, with 12 bases between the two ends. This CDR3 spans 16 amino acids. The chain's CDR3 is CASSLMVAAGANVLTF. DNA for the CDR3: TGTGCCAGCAGCTTAATGGTGGCGGCCGGGGCCAACGTCCTGACTTTC. The variable domain in full, with the rest retrieved from reference TRBV7-9 and TRBJ2-6, is DTGVSQNPRHKITKRGQNVTFRCDPISEHNRLYWYRQTLGQGPEFLTYFQNEAQLEKSRLLSDRFSAERPKGSFSTLEIQRTEQGDSAMYLCASSLMVAAGANVLTFGAGSRLTVL.

V usage is TRBV27 and J usage is TRBJ2-7; D unresolved. The CDR3 totals 13 residues. V shed 0 bases and J shed 6 bases, with 9 bases lying between them. Germline-derived CDR1 and CDR2 are MNHEY and SMNVEV (reference sequence). CDR3 residues: CASSLSIESEQYF. The CDR3 nucleotides are TGTGCCAGCAGTTTATCGATCGAGAGCGAGCAGTACTTC.

J is TRBJ1-1 and V is TRBV3-1 (or the pseudogene TRBV3-2); 7 bases align to TRBD1. With 5 bases clipped from V and 8 bases from J, the junction kept 14 bases outside the gene matches. Germline V lookup: CDR1 LGHDT, CDR2 YNNKEL (reference sequence). This CDR3 is 15 amino acids long. The CDR3 nucleotides are TGTGCCAGCAGCGCCCGGGACAGCGGTACCCAGGAAGCTTTCTTT. Translating gives CASSARDSGTQEAFF.

The chain employs TRBV20-1 and TRBJ1-3; 7 bases match TRBD1. This CDR3 contains 17 residues. The V segment lost 3 bases and the J segment 3 bases; nucleotides outside the gene matches: 14. Germline CDR1 reads DFQATT; CDR2 reads SNEGSKA (reference sequence). CDR3 DNA: TGCAGTGCTAGTGGAGTAATACAGGGGTTGTTTGGAAACACCATATATTTT. This gives the protein CSASGVIQGLFGNTIYF.

This sequence joins TRBV28 and TRBJ2-1; a possible D gene is TRBD2 (5 bases). The V gene lost 6 bases and the J gene lost 2 bases, with 5 bases spanning the gap. The CDR3 is 12 amino acids. Germline V gene sequence: CDR1 MDHEN, CDR2 SYDVKM. CDR3 loop: CASRLAYNEQFF. The CDR3 nucleotides are TGTGCCAGCAGACTAGCCTACAATGAGCAGTTCTTC.

This sequence joins TRBV5-5 and TRBJ1-6; 7 bases align to TRBD1. In germline, CDR1 is SGHKS, CDR2 YYEKEE (reference sequence). The V and J ends lost 0 bases and 4 bases, in that order; junction bases with no gene match: 1. The CDR3 has 15 residues. This chain's CDR3 is CASSLEGAYNSPLHF. The CDR3 DNA sequence: TGTGCCAGCAGCTTGGAGGGGGCGTATAATTCACCCCTCCACTTT.

V gene TRBV12-3 or TRBV12-4 combines with J gene TRBJ1-2; tentative D call: TRBD1 (6 bases). V lost 4 bases, J lost 3 bases, and 9 bases lay in between. CDR3 length: 13 residues. The CDR3 is CASSSPGDYGYTF. CDR3 coding DNA: TGTGCCAGCAGTTCCCCAGGGGACTATGGCTACACCTTC.

The chain is built from TRBV11-2 and TRBJ2-7; tentatively, D is TRBD2 (6 bases). Trimming left V 0 bases short and J 3 bases short, with 18 bases between. Germline CDR1 reads SGHAT; CDR2 reads FQNNGV. The CDR3 covers 17 residues. CDR3: CASSLDVLAVTFYEQYF. The CDR3 DNA sequence: TGTGCCAGCAGCTTAGATGTACTAGCCGTCACCTTCTACGAGCAGTACTTC.

The CDR3 bases are TGTGCCAGCAGCCCAGGGGACTCTGGAAACACCATATATTTT. Its protein product is CASSPGDSGNTIYF. V and J are TRBV3-1 (or the pseudogene TRBV3-2) and TRBJ1-3, with TRBD1 as a possible D gene (6 bases). The CDR3 is 14 amino acids. Per germline, CDR1 LGHDT and CDR2 YNNKEL (reference sequence). The V gene lost 4 bases and the J gene lost 0 bases, with 7 bases spanning the gap.

The genes are TRBV11-2 and TRBJ2-4, with TRBD1 identical over 8 bases. This CDR3 spans 16 amino acids. The junction had 4 bases not matched to a gene; V was cut back by 2 bases and J by 1 base. Germline V CDR1 and CDR2: SGHAT, FQNNGV. The CDR3 here is CASSLPRTGAKNIQYF. In DNA, the CDR3 is TGTGCCAGCAGCTTACCTCGGACAGGGGCCAAAAACATTCAGTACTTC.